This entry lists 10 T cell receptor beta chains sequenced from one sample in a study of beta chain features in type 1 diabetes. General study points: The study found moderately but significantly shorter TCRB CDR3s in all four CD4+ subsets of Type 1 diabetes patients.

The isolated RNA, all of it, was reverse transcribed, so expressed TCRB transcripts were what got sequenced. Some clones are missing from TCRdb's copy, which holds only in-frame ones; the method was immunoSEQ multiplex PCR. The sample records roughly 730,000 clones, about an eighth being singletons. These receptors' antigens are unknown. Material: naive CD4+ T cells from blood. All receptors come from a young man with type 1 diabetes.

This clone appeared a few times. The chain carries TRBV30 and TRBJ2-3; 11 nucleotides line up with TRBD2. Germline-derived CDR1 and CDR2 are GTSNPN and SVGIG (reference sequence). The CDR3 contains 15 residues. After removal of 0 bases from V and 3 bases from J, the junction contained 2 bases not matched to a gene. CDR3 sequence (DNA): TGTGCCTGGAGTGTTAGCGGGGGGGCAACAGATACGCAGTATTTT. It translates to CAWSVSGGATDTQYF.

This clone occurred a few times. The chain has TRBV25-1 and TRBJ2-3; no firm D call. The CDR3 is 11 amino acids. Germline V gene sequence: CDR1 MGHDK, CDR2 SYGVNS. V was shortened by 6 bases and J by 2 bases, with 3 bases between the two germline ends. DNA for the CDR3: TGTGCCAGCAGAGACACAGATACGCAGTATTTT. Protein sequence: CASRDTDTQYF. Using reference TRBV25-1 and TRBJ2-3 for the parts outside the CDR3, the full variable domain is EADIYQTPRYLVIGTGKKITLECSQTMGHDKMYWYQQDPGMELHLIHYSYGVNSTEKGDLSSESTVSRIRTEHFPLTLESARPSHTSQYLCASRDTDTQYFGPGTRLTVL.

With respect to this clone: The same CDR3 also results from other DNA sequences found in this sample. J is TRBJ1-1 and V is TRBV29-1; the D gene is possibly TRBD1 (5 bases). The CDR3 sequence is 13 residues long. The ends were cut back, 7 bases at V and 0 bases at J, with 12 bases in the middle. Per germline, CDR1 SQVTM and CDR2 ANQGSEA. The CDR3 loop is CSASGRLNTEAFF. CDR3 nucleotides: TGCAGCGCCTCGGGACGGTTGAACACTGAAGCTTTCTTT.

CDR3 loop: CASSSGTGSSTGELFF. CDR3 nucleotides: TGTGCCAGCAGCTCCGGGACAGGGTCCAGCACCGGGGAGCTGTTTTTT. The chain is built from TRBV7-6 and TRBJ2-2; 9 bases map to TRBD1. Looked up from germline, CDR1 is SGHVS and CDR2 is FNYEAQ. This CDR3 contains 16 residues. Trimming at V came to 4 bases and at J to 4 bases, leaving 7 bases not matched to a gene.

Note on this clone: This sample includes further DNA sequences coding for the same CDR3. V and J are TRBV9 and TRBJ2-1; either TRBD1 or TRBD2 may fit D (5 bases each). The CDR3 is 15 residues long. V lost 4 bases, J lost 8 bases, and 19 bases lay in between. The germline gives CDR1 SGDLS, CDR2 YYNGEE. The CDR3 here is CASSSGDPRGHEQFF. The CDR3 bases are TGTGCCAGCAGCTCCGGGGACCCCCGAGGGCATGAGCAGTTCTTC.

This clone was seen more than once but under ten times. V gene TRBV5-1 combines with J gene TRBJ2-1; no firm D call. Germline CDR1 and CDR2: SGHRS and YFSETQ. V lost 4 bases to trimming and J lost 6 bases, with 11 bases between them. CDR3 length: 13 residues. Written as DNA, the CDR3 is TGCGCCAGCAGCCCCGGCACCTTCAATGAGCAGTTCTTC. Translated: CASSPGTFNEQFF.

This clone was observed a few times. The chain employs TRBV7-2 and TRBJ2-5; TRBD2 matches 7 bases. The trim removed 6 bases at V and 4 bases at J, leaving 8 bases unmatched. The germline V gene has CDR1 SGHTA and CDR2 FQGNSA. The CDR3 is made up of 14 amino acids. The CDR3 bases are TGTGCCAGCAGGCGCGGGGGAACCGGAGAGACCCAGTACTTC. The encoded protein is CASRRGGTGETQYF.

The chain carries TRBV7-2 and TRBJ2-5; D unresolved. From germline, CDR1 is SGHTA and CDR2 FQGNSA. The CDR3 consists of 15 residues. V dropped 5 bases and J dropped 0 bases, with 13 bases sitting between them. CDR3 nucleotides: TGTGCCAGCAGCGGTCTCGGGCAGAACCAAGAGACCCAGTACTTC. It translates to CASSGLGQNQETQYF.

This clone was recorded a few times. The chain is built from TRBV7-8 and TRBJ2-5; 7 bases agree with TRBD1. The J segment lost 1 base and the V segment lost 5 bases, leaving 4 bases of the junction unmatched. Germline CDR1 is SGHVS and CDR2 is FQNEAQ. The CDR3 runs to 14 residues. The CDR3 DNA is TGTGCCAGCAGCGCCACAGGGGCCCAAGAGACCCAGTACTTC. Amino acids: CASSATGAQETQYF.

This clone was detected a few times. The V and J genes are TRBV14 and TRBJ1-2; D is unresolved. The CDR3 covers 14 residues. Trimming took off 4 bases at V and 4 bases at J, with 13 bases between the two ends. Germline V lookup: CDR1 SGHDN, CDR2 FVKESK. CDR3 protein: CASSRYDTFYGYTF. In DNA, the CDR3 is TGTGCCAGCAGCCGTTATGACACTTTCTATGGCTACACCTTC.